These 4 T cell receptor beta chains came from one sample sequenced in a study of T cell responses to AZD1222 COVID-19 vaccine. Libraries were prepared by immunoSEQ multiplex PCR; TCRdb keeps only in-frame clonotypes and omits some of them. The table lists approximately 150,000 clones, approximately 91% of them singletons. The starting material was peripheral blood, obtained 28 days after the second AZD1222 dose. The receptors were gathered from an adult who received the AZD1222 COVID-19 vaccine.

The chain combines TRBV18 with TRBJ2-7; the D gene is possibly TRBD2 (6 bases). Germline-derived CDR1 and CDR2 are KGHSH and LQKENI. V was pared by 3 bases and J by 3 bases, with 15 bases between. The CDR3 totals 15 residues. This chain's CDR3 is CASSPNRGTIYEQYF. CDR3 sequence (DNA): TGTGCCAGCTCACCCAATCGGGGGACCATCTACGAGCAGTACTTC. The full variable domain, rest sourced from reference TRBV18 and TRBJ2-7, is NAGVMQNPRHLVRRRGQEARLRCSPMKGHSHVYWYRQLPEEGLKFMVYLQKENIIDESGMPKERFSAEFPKEGPSILRIQQVVRGDSAAYFCASSPNRGTIYEQYFGPGTRLTVT.

The V call is TRBV5-1, the J call TRBJ1-3; 8 nucleotides agree with TRBD1. The CDR3 length is 14 residues. Germline CDR1 SGHRS, CDR2 YFSETQ. With 7 bases clipped from V and 8 bases from J, the junction kept 11 bases outside the gene matches. The DNA for the CDR3 is TGCGCCAGCCGGGAGACAGGGGTTGGCCACACCATATATTTT. It encodes CASRETGVGHTIYF.

This rearrangement joins TRBV2 to TRBJ2-2; no reliable D call. Trimming removed 4 bases at V and 3 bases at J, with 18 bases between. Germline V gives CDR1 SNHLY, CDR2 FYNNEI. CDR3 length: 17 amino acids. Here the CDR3 DNA reads TGTGCCAGCAGTGGTTGGCAGAATGCCCCTTACACCGGGGAGCTGTTTTTT. Protein: CASSGWQNAPYTGELFF.

A word on this clone: Other DNA sequences within the sample encode an identical CDR3. The chain has TRBV28 and TRBJ2-1; 11 positions agree with TRBD2. The CDR3 has 15 amino acids. Trimming cost V 5 bases and J 3 bases; bases outside gene matches: 3. Germline V CDR1 and CDR2: MDHEN, SYDVKM. The chain's CDR3 is CASSPGTSGYNEQFF. CDR3 sequence (DNA): TGTGCCAGCAGTCCCGGGACTAGCGGCTACAATGAGCAGTTCTTC.